This T cell receptor beta chain was captured in a study of technical replicates of blood from a handful of donors. TCRdb's copy holds only in-frame clones and misses some; the assay was immunoSEQ multiplex PCR. The sample records roughly 80,000 clones, roughly 93% being singletons. The germline gives CDR1 MNHNY, CDR2 SVGAGI (reference sequence). Trimming took off 7 bases at V and 4 bases at J, with 8 bases between the two ends. The CDR3 spans 12 residues. This clonotype was sampled from a human donor in good health. The chain has TRBV6-6 and TRBJ1-3; no firm D call. The sequenced sample was T cells isolated from PBMCs. Here the CDR3 DNA reads TGTGCCAGCACCCCGGGAGGAAACACCATATATTTT. Its translation: CASTPGGNTIYF.